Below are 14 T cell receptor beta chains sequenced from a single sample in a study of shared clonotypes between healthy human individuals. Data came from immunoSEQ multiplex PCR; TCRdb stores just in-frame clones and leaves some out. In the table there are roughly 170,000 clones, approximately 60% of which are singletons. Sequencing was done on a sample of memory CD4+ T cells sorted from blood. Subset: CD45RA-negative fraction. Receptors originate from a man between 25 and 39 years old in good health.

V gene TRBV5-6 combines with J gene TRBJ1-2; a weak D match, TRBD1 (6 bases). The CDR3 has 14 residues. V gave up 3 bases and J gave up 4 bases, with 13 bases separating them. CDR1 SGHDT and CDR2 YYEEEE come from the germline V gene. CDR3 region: CASSYGGRGYGYTF. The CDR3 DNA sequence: TGTGCCAGCAGCTACGGGGGGCGCGGCTATGGCTACACCTTC.

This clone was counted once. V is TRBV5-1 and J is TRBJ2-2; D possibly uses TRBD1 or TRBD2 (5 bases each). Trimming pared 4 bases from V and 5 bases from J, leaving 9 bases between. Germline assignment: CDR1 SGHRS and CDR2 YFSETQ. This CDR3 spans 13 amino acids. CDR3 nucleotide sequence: TGCGCCAGCAGCGCCGGGACGACCGGGGAGCTGTTTTTT. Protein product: CASSAGTTGELFF.

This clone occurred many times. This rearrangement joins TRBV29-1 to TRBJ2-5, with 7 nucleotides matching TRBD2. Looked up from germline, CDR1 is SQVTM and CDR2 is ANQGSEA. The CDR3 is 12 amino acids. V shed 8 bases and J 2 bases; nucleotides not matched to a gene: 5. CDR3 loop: CSLLGGQETQYF. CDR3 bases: TGCAGCCTGCTCGGGGGGCAAGAGACCCAGTACTTC.

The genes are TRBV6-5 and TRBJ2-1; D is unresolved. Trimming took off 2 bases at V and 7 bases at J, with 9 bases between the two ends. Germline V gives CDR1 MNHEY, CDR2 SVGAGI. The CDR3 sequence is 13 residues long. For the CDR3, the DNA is TGTGCCAGCAGTTACAAGGGAATTAATGAGCAGTTCTTC. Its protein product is CASSYKGINEQFF.

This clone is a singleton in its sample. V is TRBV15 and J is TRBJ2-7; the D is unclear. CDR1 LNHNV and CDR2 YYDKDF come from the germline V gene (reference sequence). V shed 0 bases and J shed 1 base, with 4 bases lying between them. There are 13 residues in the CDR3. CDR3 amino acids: CATSRDQSYEQYF. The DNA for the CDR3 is TGTGCCACCAGCAGAGATCAATCCTACGAGCAGTACTTC.

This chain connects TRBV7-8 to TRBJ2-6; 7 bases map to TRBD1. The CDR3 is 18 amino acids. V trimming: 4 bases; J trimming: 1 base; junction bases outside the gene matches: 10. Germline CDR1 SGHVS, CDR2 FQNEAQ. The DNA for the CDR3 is TGTGCCAGCAGCTCAACGACGGACAGGCGATCTGGGGCCAACGTCCTGACTTTC. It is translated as CASSSTTDRRSGANVLTF.

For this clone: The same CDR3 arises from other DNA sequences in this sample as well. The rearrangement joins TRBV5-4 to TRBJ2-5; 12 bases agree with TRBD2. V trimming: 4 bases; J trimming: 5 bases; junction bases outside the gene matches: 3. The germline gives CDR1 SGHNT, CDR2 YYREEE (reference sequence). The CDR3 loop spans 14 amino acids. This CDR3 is CASSPGLAGETQYF. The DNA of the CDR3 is TGTGCCAGCAGCCCGGGACTAGCGGGTGAGACCCAGTACTTC.

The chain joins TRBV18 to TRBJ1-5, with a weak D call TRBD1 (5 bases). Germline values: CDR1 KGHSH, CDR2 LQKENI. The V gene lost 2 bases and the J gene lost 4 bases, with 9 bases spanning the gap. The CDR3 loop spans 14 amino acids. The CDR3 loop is CASSPAGGNQPQHF. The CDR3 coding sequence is TGTGCCAGCTCACCAGCGGGGGGGAATCAGCCCCAGCATTTT.

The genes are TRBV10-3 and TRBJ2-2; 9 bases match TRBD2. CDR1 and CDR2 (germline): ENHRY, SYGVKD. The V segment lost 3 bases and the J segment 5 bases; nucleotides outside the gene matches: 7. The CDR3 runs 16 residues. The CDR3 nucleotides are TGTGCCATCAGTGACGGGGCGGGAGGGCCTACCGGGGAGCTGTTTTTT. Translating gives CAISDGAGGPTGELFF.

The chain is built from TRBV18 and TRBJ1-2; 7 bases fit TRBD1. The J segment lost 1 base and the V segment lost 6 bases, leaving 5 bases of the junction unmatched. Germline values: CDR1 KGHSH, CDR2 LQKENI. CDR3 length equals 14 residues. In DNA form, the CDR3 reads TGTGCCAGCTCTCCCGGGACAGATAACTATGGCTACACCTTC. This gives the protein CASSPGTDNYGYTF. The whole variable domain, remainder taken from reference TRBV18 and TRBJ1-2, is NAGVMQNPRHLVRRRGQEARLRCSPMKGHSHVYWYRQLPEEGLKFMVYLQKENIIDESGMPKERFSAEFPKEGPSILRIQQVVRGDSAAYFCASSPGTDNYGYTFGSGTRLTVV.

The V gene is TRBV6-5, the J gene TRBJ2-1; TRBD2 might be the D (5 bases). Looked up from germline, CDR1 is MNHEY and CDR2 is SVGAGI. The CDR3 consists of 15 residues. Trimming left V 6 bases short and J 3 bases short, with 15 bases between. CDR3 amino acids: CASSHGGRGYNEQFF. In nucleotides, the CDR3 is TGTGCCAGCAGCCACGGTGGGAGAGGCTACAATGAGCAGTTCTTC.

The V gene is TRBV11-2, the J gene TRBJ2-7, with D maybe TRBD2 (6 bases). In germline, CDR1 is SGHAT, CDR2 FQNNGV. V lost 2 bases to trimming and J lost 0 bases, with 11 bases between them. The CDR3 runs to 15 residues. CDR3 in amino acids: CASSLRGTYSYEQYF. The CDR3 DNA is TGTGCCAGCAGCTTACGGGGGACTTACTCCTACGAGCAGTACTTC.

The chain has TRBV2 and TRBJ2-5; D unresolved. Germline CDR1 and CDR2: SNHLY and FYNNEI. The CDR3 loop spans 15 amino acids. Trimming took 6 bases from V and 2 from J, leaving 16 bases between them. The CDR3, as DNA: TGTGCCAGCAGGGTCATAGGTGGCGCACAAGAGACCCAGTACTTC. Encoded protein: CASRVIGGAQETQYF.

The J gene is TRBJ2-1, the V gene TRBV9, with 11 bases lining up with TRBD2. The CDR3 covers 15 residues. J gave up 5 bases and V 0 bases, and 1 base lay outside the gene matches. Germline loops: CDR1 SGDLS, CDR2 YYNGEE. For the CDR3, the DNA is TGTGCCAGCAGCGTAGGACTAGCGGGACACAATGAGCAGTTCTTC. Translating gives CASSVGLAGHNEQFF.